A single sample is the source of the 20 T cell receptor beta chains below, sequenced in a study of radiation and T cells in renal cell carcinoma. The sample's time point: blood 4 weeks post-SBRT, at nephrectomy. The treatment was: 15 Gy SBRT to primary tumor, nephrectomy 4 weeks later. The assay was immunoSEQ multiplex PCR, and TCRdb's table has in-frame clones only and misses some. The sample consists of 80,000 or so clones, nearly 90% of them appearing once. The specimen was blood, collected from a patient whose treatment included radiotherapy and nephrectomy. These TCRs come from a woman in her 70s with renal cell carcinoma.

This chain links TRBV30 with TRBJ2-7, with D perhaps matching TRBD1 or TRBD2 (5 bases each). This CDR3 spans 14 amino acids. V dropped 4 bases and J dropped 7 bases, with 20 bases sitting between them. Germline loops: CDR1 GTSNPN, CDR2 SVGIG (reference sequence). CDR3 DNA: TGTGCCTGGACCAGGGACGGACTCCCAGGGGAGCAGTACTTC. This encodes CAWTRDGLPGEQYF.

The V gene is TRBV4-3, the J gene TRBJ1-2, with 11 nucleotides matching TRBD1. The V gene end was trimmed by 4 bases and the J gene end by 7 bases; junction bases not matched to a gene: 5. The CDR3 runs to 14 residues. Germline-derived CDR1 and CDR2 are LGHNA and YSLEER. CDR3 in DNA: TGCGCCAGCAGCCCAGGACAGGGGGCAGGTGGCTACACCTTC. It translates to CASSPGQGAGGYTF.

This clone has just one count. The rearrangement uses TRBV28 and TRBJ1-2, with D perhaps TRBD1 (5 bases). V gave up 5 bases and J gave up 0 bases, with 10 bases separating them. Germline lookup yields CDR1 MDHEN and CDR2 SYDVKM. The CDR3 totals 14 residues. CDR3 coding DNA: TGTGCCAGCAGTCTGACAGTTTCTAACTATGGCTACACCTTC. It yields the protein CASSLTVSNYGYTF.

The V call is TRBV4-1, the J call TRBJ2-1; 8 bases fit TRBD2. V shed 0 bases and J 5 bases; nucleotides not matched to a gene: 9. Per the germline V gene, CDR1 is MGHRA and CDR2 is YSYEKL. This CDR3 comprises 17 residues. CDR3 DNA sequence: TGCGCCAGCAGCCAAGAACGGGGCGGGGGGTCCCACAATGAGCAGTTCTTC. Its protein product is CASSQERGGGSHNEQFF.

This clone has only one observation. The chain is built from TRBV5-1 and TRBJ1-2; TRBD1 matches at 7 bases. Trimming at V came to 0 bases and at J to 9 bases, leaving 5 bases not matched to a gene. This CDR3 contains 13 residues. Germline V gives CDR1 SGHRS, CDR2 YFSETQ. Written as DNA, the CDR3 is TGCGCCAGCAGCTTGGGACAGGGAATGAGCTACACCTTC. It translates to CASSLGQGMSYTF.

In DNA, the CDR3 is TGTGCCAGCAGCTCCGGACAGGGTGGTAATTCACCCCTCCACTTT. It is translated as CASSSGQGGNSPLHF. The chain combines TRBV7-2 with TRBJ1-6, with 8 bases matching TRBD1. This CDR3 region has 15 residues. Germline V gene lookup returns CDR1 SGHTA and CDR2 FQGNSA. The junction had 5 bases not matched to a gene; V was cut back by 4 bases and J by 6 bases.

The chain employs TRBV5-1 and TRBJ1-2, with D perhaps matching TRBD1 (5 bases). The germline CDR1 and CDR2 sequences are SGHRS and YFSETQ. CDR3 size: 14 residues. The ends were cut back, 0 bases at V and 7 bases at J, with 13 bases in the middle. CDR3 coding DNA: TGCGCCAGCAGCTTGGCCTCACAGGAGGGTGGCTACACCTTC. This encodes CASSLASQEGGYTF.

The chain joins TRBV7-2 to TRBJ1-2; D not resolved. V gave up 0 bases and J gave up 14 bases, with 16 bases separating them. There are 13 residues in the CDR3. From germline, CDR1 is SGHTA and CDR2 FQGNSA. CDR3 region: CASSLAIEGAQTF. The CDR3 DNA reads as TGTGCCAGCAGCTTAGCGATAGAAGGAGCTCAGACCTTC.

For this clone: This same CDR3 is encoded by further DNA sequences in the sample. This chain connects TRBV7-2 to TRBJ2-7, with a possible D match to TRBD2 (5 bases). The CDR3 totals 16 residues. V dropped 0 bases and J dropped 2 bases, with 14 bases sitting between them. Germline V gene data show CDR1 as SGHTA and CDR2 as FQGNSA. The CDR3 loop is CASSLAIGVFTYEQYF. The CDR3 region has the DNA TGTGCCAGCAGCTTAGCGATCGGGGTTTTTACCTACGAGCAGTACTTC. Combining the CDR3 with reference TRBV7-2 and TRBJ2-7 gives the whole variable domain GAGVSQSPSNKVTEKGKDVELRCDPISGHTALYWYRQSLGQGLEFLIYFQGNSAPDKSGLPSDRFSAERTGGSVSTLTIQRTQQEDSAVYLCASSLAIGVFTYEQYFGPGTRLTVT.

The table lists this clone with a count of one. The chain combines TRBV29-1 with TRBJ1-2; D perhaps matches TRBD1 (6 bases). CDR3 size: 13 residues. The germline V and J ends were trimmed by 4 bases and 8 bases, with 17 bases remaining between them. The germline gives CDR1 SQVTM, CDR2 ANQGSEA. Here the CDR3 DNA reads TGCAGCGTTGGCCAGGAGGGGGTTGGAGGCTACACCTTC. This sequence encodes CSVGQEGVGGYTF.

The chain employs TRBV4-2 and TRBJ2-3; D gene unclear. The germline V gene encodes CDR1 LGHNA and CDR2 YNFKEQ. The V and J ends lost 0 bases and 6 bases respectively, with 7 bases between them. CDR3 length: 13 residues. The CDR3 region has the DNA TGTGCCAGCAGCCAAGATCGGAGCGATACGCAGTATTTT. It encodes CASSQDRSDTQYF.

V gene TRBV7-8 combines with J gene TRBJ2-1; D is unresolved. Germline V CDR1 and CDR2: SGHVS, FQNEAQ. V lost 1 base and J lost 4, with 5 bases in between. The CDR3 is made up of 13 amino acids. In DNA, the CDR3 is TGTGCCAGCAGCTTAGGTTTGTACAATGAGCAGTTCTTC. This sequence encodes CASSLGLYNEQFF.

The V call is TRBV6-5, the J call TRBJ2-7, with D perhaps TRBD1 or TRBD2 (7 bases each). In germline, CDR1 is MNHEY, CDR2 SVGAGI. The CDR3 sequence is 15 residues long. Trimming pared 0 bases from V and 6 bases from J, leaving 15 bases between. The CDR3 protein is CASSYSRGGVVEQYF. DNA for the CDR3: TGTGCCAGCAGTTACTCCAGGGGGGGGGTAGTCGAGCAGTACTTC.

V is TRBV4-3 and J is TRBJ2-2; TRBD2 is a possible D gene (5 bases). V was pared by 0 bases and J by 4 bases, with 21 bases between. CDR1 and CDR2 from the germline V gene are LGHNA and YSLEER. This CDR3 is 19 amino acids long. CDR3 residues: CASSQEEVLRPAGTGELFF. CDR3 sequence (DNA): TGCGCCAGCAGCCAAGAAGAGGTTCTTCGACCCGCGGGCACCGGGGAGCTGTTTTTT.

The CDR3 DNA reads as TGTGCCAGCAGCCAAGGTAAGGTTTCAAATGAAAAACTGTTTTTT. Protein sequence: CASSQGKVSNEKLFF. This chain uses TRBV14 with TRBJ1-4; D gene unclear. Trimming cost V 1 base and J 5 bases, with 11 bases left between them. This CDR3 has 15 amino acids. CDR1 SGHDN and CDR2 FVKESK come from the germline V gene.

The V and J genes are TRBV5-1 and TRBJ2-1, with 14 bases aligning to TRBD2. The germline V gene has CDR1 SGHRS and CDR2 YFSETQ. CDR3 size: 16 residues. The V and J ends lost 4 bases and 7 bases, in that order; junction bases with no gene match: 7. The CDR3 bases are TGCGCCAGCAGCCCGACTAGCGGGGGGGCGTGGAATGAGCAGTTCTTC. Translating it yields CASSPTSGGAWNEQFF.

V usage is TRBV1 and J usage is TRBJ2-3; TRBD1, the table's D call, lacks a check against the DNA. TRBV1 is designated a pseudogene. There are 17 residues in the CDR3. CDR3 protein: CTSSQTRTGKSTDTQYF. The CDR3 nucleotides are TGCACCAGCAGCCAAACCAGGACAGGGAAAAGCACAGATACGCAGTATTTT.

This clone was picked up one time. This chain joins TRBV6-5 and TRBJ2-5; TRBD1 might be the D (5 bases). CDR3 length equals 14 residues. V was shortened by 0 bases and J by 11 bases, with 16 bases between the two germline ends. Per the germline V gene, CDR1 is MNHEY and CDR2 is SVGAGI. CDR3 coding DNA: TGTGCCAGCAGTTACTCTCGGTCAGGGTATGAGCAGTACTTC. Translated, it gives CASSYSRSGYEQYF.

The chain combines TRBV5-1 with TRBJ2-7, with 9 nucleotides matching TRBD2. This CDR3 comprises 15 residues. J lost 4 bases, V lost 1 base, and 6 bases had no gene match. Germline assignment: CDR1 SGHRS and CDR2 YFSETQ. The CDR3 loop reads CASSLRSGLAYEQYF. Written as DNA, the CDR3 is TGCGCCAGCAGCTTGCGCTCGGGACTAGCATACGAGCAGTACTTC.

The chain is built from TRBV7-9 and TRBJ1-1; TRBD1 might be the D (6 bases). This CDR3 has 15 amino acids. V was clipped by 5 bases and J by 2 bases, with 15 bases between them. Germline-derived CDR1 and CDR2 are SEHNR and FQNEAQ (reference sequence). CDR3 loop: CASSLGQTTNTEAFF. CDR3 bases: TGTGCCAGCAGCCTGGGACAAACTACCAACACTGAAGCTTTCTTT.